Sequencing of this T cell receptor (beta chain) was carried out in a study of graft-versus-host responses after intestinal transplantation. The method was immunoSEQ multiplex PCR; TCRdb's version includes in-frame clones alone and lacks a portion of them. This table holds around 55,000 clones, roughly 90% found once. Study results and limitations: Early after transplant, HvG declines were associated with peak levels of circulating GvH clones.

Comments on this clone: The antigen is undetermined.

The TCR comes from a human donor who was the organ donor for an intestinal transplant. This material consisted of unstimulated CD4+ T cells sorted from spleen or lymph node cells, taken before transplant.

The DNA for the CDR3 is TGCGCCAGCAGCATGAGGCTAGCGGGAGCCGCCGGGGAGCTGTTTTTT. It is translated as CASSMRLAGAAGELFF. This sequence joins TRBV5-1 and TRBJ2-2; the match to TRBD2 covers 10 bases. The V gene end was trimmed by 4 bases and the J gene end by 6 bases; junction bases not matched to a gene: 9. The CDR3 is 16 amino acids. Germline V gives CDR1 SGHRS, CDR2 YFSETQ.